The following is a TCR beta chain sequence with its context. As originally analysed: Reference gene primer amplification gave nucleated cell count estimates. Profiling relied on immunoSEQ multiplex PCR, and the TCRdb table lists in-frame clones only, not all of them. V, J and clone size derive from that table, while D and trimming were established from the DNA sequence. The sample contains 400,000 or so clones, around 90% of which appear only once. V shed 2 bases and J 0 bases; nucleotides not matched to a gene: 4. The CDR3 length is 16 residues. Germline values: CDR1 MNHEY, CDR2 SVGEGT. This entry belongs to a study of blood T cell repertoires in COVID-19.

The receptor was isolated from a human donor in a cohort sampled during active COVID-19. Sequencing was carried out using peripheral blood. The chain employs TRBV6-2 or TRBV6-3 and TRBJ2-1, with 7 bases aligning to TRBD2. In DNA, the CDR3 is TGTGCCAGCAGTTACGGCGGGGGTTTCTCCTACAATGAGCAGTTCTTC. It yields the protein CASSYGGGFSYNEQFF.